One and the same sample provided the 29 T cell receptor beta chains below, sequenced in a study of response to subunit inactivated influenza vaccine. TCRdb recomputed calls from the RT-PCR reads with MiXCR, one row per CDR3 protein. Of around 180,000 distinct CDR3 sequences listed, roughly 8.7% were seen once; the top ten hold 9.5% to 13%. The specimen comprised non-naive T cells sorted from PBMCs, sampled on the day of vaccination. The receptors shown here come from a man aged 45-60 years who received an inactivated influenza vaccine.

This chain uses TRBV9 with TRBJ2-7; no clear D gene. Trimming removed 4 bases from V and 3 bases from J, with 17 bases in between. The CDR3 sequence is 15 residues long. Per the germline V gene, CDR1 is SGDLS and CDR2 is YYNGEE. The CDR3: CASSPGSTAIYEQYF. CDR3 DNA: TGTGCCAGCAGCCCCGGGTCCACGGCAATCTACGAGCAGTACTTC.

The chain employs TRBV7-2 and TRBJ1-6; TRBD1 is a possible D gene (6 bases). V was shortened by 6 bases and J by 9 bases, with 12 bases between the two germline ends. This CDR3 is built from 13 residues. The germline V gene has CDR1 SGHTA and CDR2 FQGNSA. CDR3 sequence: CASRDGQFSPLHF. The CDR3 DNA follows: TGTGCCAGCAGAGATGGACAGTTTTCACCCCTCCACTTT.

This clonotype has a single count. The chain uses TRBV30 and TRBJ1-4; D gene ambiguous. Per germline, CDR1 GTSNPN and CDR2 SVGIG (reference sequence). Trimming shortened V by 0 bases and J by 8 bases, and 10 bases separated the two germline ends. This CDR3 has 13 residues. The CDR3 spells CAWSVLIREKLFF. As DNA, the CDR3 is TGTGCCTGGAGTGTACTAATTCGGGAAAAACTGTTTTTT. Combining the CDR3 with reference TRBV30 and TRBJ1-4 gives the whole variable domain SQTIHQWPATLVQPVGSPLSLECTVEGTSNPNLYWYRQAAGRGLQLLFYSVGIGQISSEVPQNLSASRPQDRQFILSSKKLLLSDSGFYLCAWSVLIREKLFFGSGTQLSVL.

This clonotype was detected only a few times. The chain joins TRBV6-1 to TRBJ2-7, with D possibly matching TRBD2 (5 bases). The CDR3 length is 14 residues. Germline loops: CDR1 MNHNS, CDR2 SASEGT. V shed 6 bases and J shed 5 bases, with 17 bases lying between them. The CDR3 loop is CASSIDGVGNEQYF. CDR3 DNA: TGTGCCAGCAGCATTGACGGGGTTGGAAACGAGCAGTACTTC.

The J gene is TRBJ2-3, the V gene TRBV5-5; perhaps TRBD2 as D (5 bases). V was cut by 4 bases and J by 2 bases, with 14 bases left in between. The CDR3 has 15 residues. In germline, CDR1 is SGHKS, CDR2 YYEKEE (reference sequence). The CDR3 sequence is CASSPGLYDTDTQYF. The CDR3 nucleotides read TGTGCCAGCAGCCCAGGACTCTACGACACAGATACGCAGTATTTT.

The J gene is TRBJ2-1, the V gene TRBV15; 9 bases are a match to TRBD2. Germline lookup yields CDR1 LNHNV and CDR2 YYDKDF (reference sequence). There are 14 residues in the CDR3. With V trimmed by 8 bases and J by 6 bases, 8 bases remained unmatched. CDR3 amino acids: CATGPGLATNEQFF. Here the CDR3 DNA reads TGTGCCACCGGTCCGGGACTAGCTACCAATGAGCAGTTCTTC.

CDR3 amino acids: CASFHGTSGRAQAYNEQFF. CDR3 DNA sequence: TGTGCCAGCTTTCACGGGACTAGCGGGAGGGCCCAAGCCTACAATGAGCAGTTCTTC. V and J are TRBV12-3 or TRBV12-4 and TRBJ2-1; 16 bases fit TRBD2. The CDR3 totals 19 residues. Losses at the gene ends were 8 bases for V and 2 bases for J; bases not matched to a gene: 12.

In this sample, this clonotype turned up a few times. The chain has TRBV10-2 and TRBJ1-4; 7 nucleotides agree with TRBD1. V was pared by 5 bases and J by 8 bases, with 8 bases of the junction left unmatched. Germline V lookup: CDR1 WSHSY, CDR2 SAAADI. The CDR3 consists of 14 residues. Here the CDR3 reads CASSPGGSGEKLFF. CDR3 coding DNA: TGCGCCAGCAGTCCAGGGGGTTCGGGCGAAAAACTGTTTTTT.

There are many counts of this clonotype. The J gene is TRBJ1-1, the V gene TRBV4-2; TRBD1 matches 7 bases. The CDR3 runs to 14 residues. Looked up from germline, CDR1 is LGHNA and CDR2 is YNFKEQ. J gave up 6 bases and V 0 bases, and 4 bases lay outside the gene matches. The CDR3 reads CASSQEGQGAEAFF. The CDR3 region has the DNA TGTGCCAGCAGCCAAGAGGGGCAGGGGGCTGAAGCTTTCTTT.

This clonotype was seen only a few times. The gene calls are TRBV5-1 and TRBJ2-3; 7 bases fit TRBD1. CDR1 SGHRS and CDR2 YFSETQ come from the germline V gene. There are 16 residues in the CDR3. V lost 1 base and J lost 2; bases outside the gene matches: 7. CDR3 loop: CASSLKLTGPTDTQYF. In DNA form, the CDR3 reads TGCGCCAGCAGCTTGAAGTTGACAGGGCCCACAGATACGCAGTATTTT.

V usage is TRBV11-1 and J usage is TRBJ1-1; the D gene is possibly TRBD1 (6 bases). Trimming shortened V by 5 bases and J by 5 bases, and 12 bases separated the two germline ends. The CDR3 has 13 amino acids. In germline, CDR1 is SGHAT, CDR2 FQDESV (reference sequence). Written as DNA, the CDR3 is TGTGCCAGCAGCCCATACAGGGAGACTGAAGCTTTCTTT. Its translation: CASSPYRETEAFF.

This clonotype was counted a few times. The genes are TRBV2 and TRBJ2-3, with TRBD2 identical over 9 bases. Germline V lookup: CDR1 SNHLY, CDR2 FYNNEI. V shed 7 bases, J shed 3 bases, and the junction held 5 bases outside the gene matches. CDR3 length: 14 residues. The CDR3 region is CASNKAGGTDTQYF. Here the CDR3 DNA reads TGTGCCAGCAATAAAGCGGGAGGTACAGATACGCAGTATTTT.

This clonotype was detected many times. V usage is TRBV5-5 and J usage is TRBJ1-1; TRBD1 matches 7 bases. CDR3 length: 16 amino acids. Germline lookup yields CDR1 SGHKS and CDR2 YYEKEE (reference sequence). Trimming took 0 bases from V and 1 from J; bases not matched to a gene: 6. CDR3 sequence: CASSLGTGGQNTEAFF. Here the CDR3 DNA reads TGTGCCAGCAGCTTGGGGACAGGCGGCCAGAACACTGAAGCTTTCTTT. Based on the CDR3 plus reference TRBV5-5 and TRBJ1-1, the full variable domain is DAGVTQSPTHLIKTRGQQVTLRCSPISGHKSVSWYQQVLGQGPQFIFQYYEKEERGRGNFPDRFSARQFPNYSSELNVNALLLGDSALYLCASSLGTGGQNTEAFFGQGTRLTVV.

This clonotype turned up a few times. The genes are TRBV2 and TRBJ1-2; unclear D gene. Trimming removed 6 bases at V and 3 bases at J, with 26 bases between. Germline V gives CDR1 SNHLY, CDR2 FYNNEI. The CDR3 has 18 amino acids. CDR3 DNA sequence: TGTGCCAGCAGCCGAGATGCGGGGATTCCGGTATACGACTATGGCTACACCTTC. It codes for CASSRDAGIPVYDYGYTF. Together with reference TRBV2 and TRBJ1-2, the CDR3 gives the full variable domain: EPEVTQTPSHQVTQMGQEVILRCVPISNHLYFYWYRQILGQKVEFLVSFYNNEISEKSEIFDDQFSVERPDGSNFTLKIRSTKLEDSAMYFCASSRDAGIPVYDYGYTFGSGTRLTVV.

V usage is TRBV20-1 and J usage is TRBJ2-3, with 15 positions matching TRBD2. The trim removed 5 bases at V and 2 bases at J, leaving 5 bases unmatched. This CDR3 has 16 amino acids. From germline, CDR1 is DFQATT and CDR2 SNEGSKA (reference sequence). CDR3 nucleotides: TGCAGTGCTCGAGGGACTAGCGGGGGGTACACAGATACGCAGTATTTT. It is translated as CSARGTSGGYTDTQYF.

This rearrangement joins TRBV4-1 to TRBJ2-7; D call uncertain. The CDR3 consists of 15 residues. The V and J ends lost 0 bases and 4 bases respectively, with 13 bases between them. CDR1 and CDR2 from the germline V gene are MGHRA and YSYEKL. The CDR3 DNA sequence: TGCGCCAGCAGCCAAGATGACATAGGGTCATACGAGCAGTACTTC. Translation: CASSQDDIGSYEQYF.

This clonotype was counted at least ten times. V gene TRBV29-1 combines with J gene TRBJ2-1; D uncertain. The CDR3 spans 16 residues. The germline V gene has CDR1 SQVTM and CDR2 ANQGSEA. Trimming took off 0 bases at V and 8 bases at J, with 20 bases between the two ends. CDR3 in amino acids: CSVEDLEGWATHEQFF. CDR3 DNA sequence: TGCAGCGTTGAAGATCTTGAAGGGTGGGCTACCCATGAGCAGTTCTTC.

This clonotype came up many times. The J gene is TRBJ2-3, the V gene TRBV7-8, with 7 bases aligning to TRBD2. V was clipped by 4 bases and J by 3 bases; unmatched bases: 16. Looked up from germline, CDR1 is SGHVS and CDR2 is FQNEAQ. This CDR3 has 18 residues. The DNA for the CDR3 is TGTGCCAGCAGCTCCGGTCTTCTGGCGGGAGCCTGGACAGATACGCAGTATTTT. It specifies CASSSGLLAGAWTDTQYF.

This clonotype was counted at least ten times. V usage is TRBV28 and J usage is TRBJ2-5; D is possibly TRBD1 (6 bases). The CDR3 covers 13 residues. Germline V gene data show CDR1 as MDHEN and CDR2 as SYDVKM. Trimming removed 4 bases at V and 4 bases at J, with 10 bases between. CDR3 nucleotides: TGTGCCAGCAGTTGGGGGCGCGGAGAGACCCAGTACTTC. It specifies CASSWGRGETQYF.

The chain carries TRBV24-1 and TRBJ2-3; D not resolved. CDR1 and CDR2 from the germline V gene are KGHDR and SFDVKD. CDR3 length: 14 amino acids. Trimming removed 1 base from V and 3 bases from J, with 7 bases in between. The CDR3 protein is CATSDFAVTDTQYF. For the CDR3, the DNA is TGTGCCACCAGTGATTTCGCGGTTACAGATACGCAGTATTTT.

This clonotype was recorded many times. This chain links TRBV12-3 or TRBV12-4 with TRBJ2-2, with 11 bases that match TRBD1. J lost 4 bases, V lost 6 bases, and 7 bases had no gene match. The CDR3 has 16 amino acids. The CDR3, as DNA: TGTGCCAGCAGAAGACCGGGACAGGGGGTCACCGGGGAGCTGTTTTTT. Translation gives CASRRPGQGVTGELFF.

In nucleotides, the CDR3 is TGCGCCAGCGCTGGAGGGGCGGGTATCGTTGATACGCAGTATTTT. Translation gives CASAGGAGIVDTQYF. The rearrangement uses TRBV5-1 and TRBJ2-3; tentative D call: TRBD2 (6 bases). The V and J ends lost 7 bases and 6 bases respectively, with 21 bases between them. CDR3 length: 15 amino acids. Germline lookup yields CDR1 SGHRS and CDR2 YFSETQ.

The V call is TRBV6-2 or TRBV6-3, the J call TRBJ2-3; the D call may be TRBD1 or TRBD2 (5 bases each). With 6 bases removed from V and 8 bases from J, the gap between germline ends came to 12 bases. The length of the CDR3 is 12 residues. Germline assignment: CDR1 MNHEY and CDR2 SVGEGT. In DNA form, the CDR3 reads TGTGCCAGCAGCGACAGCCGGGGTACGCAGTATTTT. Its translation is CASSDSRGTQYF.

The sample holds a few counts of this clonotype. This chain joins TRBV20-1 and TRBJ2-5; tentatively, D is TRBD2 (6 bases). CDR1 is DFQATT, CDR2 SNEGSKA, per germline (reference sequence). Trimming removed 6 bases from V and 4 bases from J, with 15 bases in between. The CDR3 has 13 residues. The CDR3, as DNA: TGCAGTGCCCAGGAAGCGGGTGTAGAGACCCAGTACTTC. Translation: CSAQEAGVETQYF.

This clonotype was seen many times. The rearrangement links TRBV10-3 to TRBJ2-1; the match to TRBD2 covers 12 bases. Unmatched junction bases numbered 6, after V lost 2 bases and J lost 7 bases. This CDR3 contains 16 residues. Per germline, CDR1 ENHRY and CDR2 SYGVKD. CDR3 residues: CAISEQLAGGVNEQFF. The CDR3 coding sequence is TGTGCCATCAGTGAGCAACTAGCGGGGGGCGTGAATGAGCAGTTCTTC.

This clonotype was seen many times. This chain joins TRBV11-1 and TRBJ2-1; 8 nucleotides align to TRBD2. From germline, CDR1 is SGHAT and CDR2 FQDESV (reference sequence). Germline trimming cut 1 base from V and 4 bases from J; bases unmatched to any gene: 3. The CDR3 extends over 15 amino acids. CDR3 region: CASSLGTGGYNEQFF. The CDR3 bases are TGTGCCAGCAGCTTAGGAACGGGAGGGTACAATGAGCAGTTCTTC.

This sequence joins TRBV6-1 and TRBJ2-1; a possible D gene is TRBD2 (5 bases). The CDR3 runs 15 residues. Germline V CDR1 and CDR2: MNHNS, SASEGT. V was pared by 6 bases and J by 8 bases, with 20 bases between. CDR3 DNA: TGTGCCAGCAGGTCTAGCAGCCTGATCATGGATGAGCAGTTCTTC. This translates into CASRSSSLIMDEQFF.

Many counts were recorded for this clonotype. The chain links TRBV5-6 to TRBJ2-5; 7 nucleotides align to TRBD2. V was pared by 1 base and J by 4 bases, with 10 bases of the junction left unmatched. This CDR3 is built from 16 residues. Germline V gene sequence: CDR1 SGHDT, CDR2 YYEEEE. DNA of the CDR3: TGTGCCAGCAGCTTGTGGGACTATCGGGGGTTAGAGACCCAGTACTTC. It codes for CASSLWDYRGLETQYF.

A few counts support this clonotype. The rearrangement joins TRBV20-1 to TRBJ1-2; D unclear. CDR3 length: 10 residues. The germline CDR1 and CDR2 sequences are DFQATT and SNEGSKA (reference sequence). V dropped 1 base and J dropped 6 bases, with 3 bases sitting between them. The CDR3 protein is CSARVNGYTF. The CDR3 nucleotides are TGCAGTGCTAGAGTCAATGGCTACACCTTC.